Presented here are 26 T cell receptor beta chains from one specimen sequenced in a study of CD8+ T cells in alopecia areata. The authors extracted RNA and reverse transcribed it into cDNA as the sequencing template. Data came from immunoSEQ multiplex PCR; TCRdb stores just in-frame clones and leaves some out. The data contain around 190,000 clones, roughly 60% of them singletons. Regarding treatment: oral pan-JAK inhibitor, 5-10 mg twice daily. Specimen: CD4+ T cells sorted from blood, collected around week 50, from a patient treated with tofacitinib. These receptors originate from a human donor with alopecia areata.

This clone was seen a few times. The rearrangement uses TRBV2 and TRBJ2-2; the match to TRBD1 covers 8 bases. The CDR3 spans 17 residues. Looked up from germline, CDR1 is SNHLY and CDR2 is FYNNEI. Trimming took 5 bases from V and 3 from J; bases not matched to a gene: 11. Here the CDR3 reads CASSPDRGRLYTGELFF. The CDR3 DNA reads TGTGCCAGCAGTCCTGACAGGGGCCGCCTATACACCGGGGAGCTGTTTTTT.

This clone appeared a few times. V and J are TRBV27 and TRBJ2-3, with D possibly called TRBD1 or TRBD2 (6 bases each). The CDR3 consists of 15 residues. In germline, CDR1 is MNHEY, CDR2 SMNVEV (reference sequence). V was cut by 8 bases and J by 1 base, with 16 bases left in between. CDR3 protein: CASGRPGAGTDTQYF. The CDR3 region has the DNA TGTGCCAGCGGGCGACCGGGGGCGGGCACAGATACGCAGTATTTT.

The rearrangement uses TRBV2 and TRBJ2-5; D perhaps matches TRBD1 (5 bases). V gave up 7 bases and J gave up 2 bases, with 17 bases separating them. There are 15 residues in the CDR3. In germline, CDR1 is SNHLY, CDR2 FYNNEI. CDR3 nucleotide sequence: TGTGCCAGCATCCTAGGGGCCAGGCCGCAAGAGACCCAGTACTTC. This encodes CASILGARPQETQYF.

The rearrangement uses TRBV30 and TRBJ1-1; D remains ambiguous. Germline assignment: CDR1 GTSNPN and CDR2 SVGIG (reference sequence). The germline V and J ends were trimmed by 7 bases and 0 bases, with 9 bases remaining between them. The CDR3 contains 12 residues. CDR3 sequence: CASGRLNTEAFF. CDR3 DNA sequence: TGTGCCTCCGGACGGCTGAACACTGAAGCTTTCTTT.

A note on this clone: Other DNA variants within this sample encode the same CDR3. The rearrangement joins TRBV29-1 to TRBJ2-5; 14 bases match TRBD2. Per germline, CDR1 SQVTM and CDR2 ANQGSEA. The CDR3 contains 14 residues. Losses at the gene ends were 4 bases for V and 5 bases for J; bases not matched to a gene: 3. DNA for the CDR3: TGCAGCGTTGGACTAGCGGGGGGGCCTGAGACCCAGTACTTC. It encodes CSVGLAGGPETQYF.

This clone has just a few counts. The chain couples TRBV11-2 to TRBJ1-2; D may be TRBD1 (5 bases). Germline CDR1 is SGHAT and CDR2 is FQNNGV. V was cut by 5 bases and J by 4 bases, with 20 bases left in between. This CDR3 has 16 amino acids. The CDR3, as DNA: TGTGCCAGCAGCCCCGGGCGGGGGAGGGCTCGCTATGGCTACACCTTC. Amino acids: CASSPGRGRARYGYTF.

This rearrangement joins TRBV29-1 to TRBJ2-5; D is possibly TRBD2 (5 bases). This CDR3 has 14 residues. V lost 1 base, J lost 2 bases, and 11 bases lay in between. Germline CDR1 is SQVTM and CDR2 is ANQGSEA. CDR3 sequence: CSVEVGRVQETQYF. CDR3 nucleotides: TGCAGCGTTGAAGTAGGGCGGGTACAAGAGACCCAGTACTTC.

This clone was detected a few times. In the same sample, other DNA sequences code for this CDR3. The chain joins TRBV4-3 to TRBJ2-2; D gene uncertain. The ends were cut back, 0 bases at V and 5 bases at J, with 7 bases in the middle. This CDR3 region has 14 residues. Per germline, CDR1 LGHNA and CDR2 YSLEER. CDR3 coding DNA: TGCGCCAGCAGCCAAGATTGGGGAACCGGGGAGCTGTTTTTT. Amino acids: CASSQDWGTGELFF.

V gene TRBV30 combines with J gene TRBJ1-2; D not resolved. V was cut by 0 bases and J by 6 bases, with 8 bases left in between. The CDR3 is 12 amino acids. Germline lookup yields CDR1 GTSNPN and CDR2 SVGIG (reference sequence). The CDR3, as DNA: TGTGCCTGGAGTGTACACGGGAATGGCTACACCTTC. Amino acids: CAWSVHGNGYTF. Drawing the rest from reference TRBV30 and TRBJ1-2, the complete variable domain is SQTIHQWPATLVQPVGSPLSLECTVEGTSNPNLYWYRQAAGRGLQLLFYSVGIGQISSEVPQNLSASRPQDRQFILSSKKLLLSDSGFYLCAWSVHGNGYTFGSGTRLTVV.

This clone showed up just a few times. The V and J genes are TRBV19 and TRBJ2-7; TRBD1 agrees at 10 bases. V trimming: 5 bases; J trimming: 7 bases; junction bases outside the gene matches: 5. Germline values: CDR1 LNHDA, CDR2 SQIVND (reference sequence). The CDR3 is 13 residues long. The CDR3 nucleotides read TGTGCCAGTAGTGCCGGGACAGGGGATGAGCAGTACTTC. Its translation: CASSAGTGDEQYF.

The genes are TRBV7-9 and TRBJ1-4; 8 bases fit TRBD1. Trimming took 5 bases from V and 5 from J; bases not matched to a gene: 7. This CDR3 is built from 15 residues. Germline values: CDR1 SEHNR, CDR2 FQNEAQ (reference sequence). The CDR3 DNA reads TGTGCCAGCAGCCGAACCGGGACAGGAAATGAAAAACTGTTTTTT. Its translation: CASSRTGTGNEKLFF.

The chain recombines TRBV6-1 with TRBJ2-1; 9 bases agree with TRBD2. Germline V gene sequence: CDR1 MNHNS, CDR2 SASEGT. The CDR3 is 15 residues long. Germline trimming cut 6 bases from V and 4 bases from J; bases unmatched to any gene: 7. DNA for the CDR3: TGTGCCAGCAGGTCAGTTAGCGGGAGATACAATGAGCAGTTCTTC. This encodes CASRSVSGRYNEQFF.

A single count supports this clone. The rearrangement joins TRBV5-1 to TRBJ2-5; 12 bases are a match to TRBD2. The CDR3 consists of 15 residues. CDR1 is SGHRS and CDR2 is YFSETQ in the germline V gene. Trimming took 1 base from V and 4 from J; bases not matched to a gene: 2. The CDR3 region has the DNA TGCGCCAGCAGCTTGACTAGCGGGGGGCCAGAGACCCAGTACTTC. This codes for CASSLTSGGPETQYF.

The V and J genes are TRBV15 and TRBJ1-5; perhaps TRBD1 as D (5 bases). The CDR3 covers 18 residues. V lost 1 base and J lost 2, with 18 bases in between. Germline CDR1 LNHNV, CDR2 YYDKDF (reference sequence). The CDR3 loop reads CATSRVGRGGHGNQPQHF. The CDR3 DNA sequence: TGTGCCACCAGCAGAGTTGGTCGGGGGGGTCATGGCAATCAGCCCCAGCATTTT.

V is TRBV7-3 and J is TRBJ2-7, with D unresolved. Germline V CDR1 and CDR2: SGHTA, FQGTGA. The CDR3 loop spans 14 amino acids. V lost 2 bases and J 5 bases, leaving 13 bases between the germline ends. The CDR3 DNA reads TGTGCCAGCAGCTTATCGCCCCGGGCGGACGAGCAGTACTTC. This codes for CASSLSPRADEQYF.

The J gene is TRBJ2-7, the V gene TRBV7-2; 10 bases are shared with TRBD2. Germline V CDR1 and CDR2: SGHTA, FQGNSA. The CDR3 is 14 residues long. The junction had 2 bases not matched to a gene; V was cut back by 3 bases and J by 3 bases. CDR3 amino acids: CASSFASGGYEQYF. The CDR3 region has the DNA TGTGCCAGCAGCTTTGCTAGCGGGGGCTACGAGCAGTACTTC.

This chain links TRBV29-1 with TRBJ1-2; D is ambiguous. Deletions cut 2 bases from V and 1 base from J, with 5 bases between. The CDR3 extends over 12 amino acids. Germline CDR1 reads SQVTM; CDR2 reads ANQGSEA. DNA for the CDR3: TGCAGCGTTGAAAAGAGTAACTATGGCTACACCTTC. This gives the protein CSVEKSNYGYTF.

This clone was picked up a small number of times. The chain joins TRBV28 to TRBJ2-3; 8 bases are shared with TRBD2. The length of the CDR3 is 14 residues. Losses at the gene ends were 9 bases for V and 3 bases for J; bases not matched to a gene: 8. Germline CDR1 MDHEN, CDR2 SYDVKM. CDR3 sequence (DNA): TGTGCCAGTCGGTCGGGGGGGCCGACAGATACGCAGTATTTT. It translates to CASRSGGPTDTQYF. The variable domain in full, completed from reference TRBV28 and TRBJ2-3, reads DVKVTQSSRYLVKRTGEKVFLECVQDMDHENMFWYRQDPGLGLRLIYFSYDVKMKEKGDIPEGYSVSREKKERFSLILESASTNQTSMYLCASRSGGPTDTQYFGPGTRLTVL.

The chain recombines TRBV5-1 with TRBJ1-1; TRBD1 matches at 8 bases. The V gene's germline CDR1 is SGHRS and CDR2 YFSETQ. Trimming cost V 4 bases and J 6 bases; bases outside gene matches: 11. The CDR3 spans 15 residues. The DNA of the CDR3 is TGCGCCAGCAGCGAAATCGGACAGGGTTGGGCTGAAGCTTTCTTT. Its protein is CASSEIGQGWAEAFF.

V usage is TRBV29-1 and J usage is TRBJ2-3, with D tentatively TRBD2 (6 bases). The germline V and J ends were trimmed by 7 bases and 2 bases, with 16 bases remaining between them. The CDR3 length is 14 residues. CDR1 is SQVTM, CDR2 ANQGSEA, per germline. CDR3 DNA: TGCAGCGCTACCCCGGGGGACCCCACAGATACGCAGTATTTT. It specifies CSATPGDPTDTQYF.

The chain has TRBV6-5 and TRBJ2-7, with 8 bases aligning to TRBD1. The junction had 2 bases not matched to a gene; V was cut back by 0 bases and J by 1 base. CDR3 length equals 15 residues. Germline CDR1 is MNHEY and CDR2 is SVGAGI. The DNA for the CDR3 is TGTGCCAGCAGTTACTCCGGACAGGGTTCCTACGAGCAGTACTTC. As protein: CASSYSGQGSYEQYF.

The chain carries TRBV29-1 and TRBJ2-7; D may be TRBD2 (6 bases). Germline V gene lookup returns CDR1 SQVTM and CDR2 ANQGSEA. Trimming stripped 6 bases from V and 7 bases from J, with 10 bases between. The CDR3 consists of 10 residues. The CDR3 sequence: CSVGEEEQYF. CDR3 sequence (DNA): TGCAGCGTGGGGGAGGAGGAGCAGTACTTC.

The chain joins TRBV7-2 to TRBJ2-3; 8 bases match TRBD2. The CDR3 totals 14 residues. Looked up from germline, CDR1 is SGHTA and CDR2 is FQGNSA. With V trimmed by 6 bases and J by 2 bases, 4 bases remained unmatched. The CDR3 protein is CASRERGITDTQYF. Here the CDR3 DNA reads TGTGCCAGCAGAGAGCGGGGGATCACAGATACGCAGTATTTT. The full variable domain, completed using reference TRBV7-2 and TRBJ2-3, is GAGVSQSPSNKVTEKGKDVELRCDPISGHTALYWYRQSLGQGLEFLIYFQGNSAPDKSGLPSDRFSAERTGGSVSTLTIQRTQQEDSAVYLCASRERGITDTQYFGPGTRLTVL.

This rearrangement joins TRBV5-1 to TRBJ2-7; 7 bases line up with TRBD1. This CDR3 has 15 residues. J lost 3 bases, V lost 4 bases, and 10 bases had no gene match. Germline CDR1 SGHRS, CDR2 YFSETQ. CDR3 region: CASSLRQGQYYEQYF. The DNA of the CDR3 is TGCGCCAGCAGCCTACGACAGGGACAATACTACGAGCAGTACTTC. The full variable domain, completed using reference TRBV5-1 and TRBJ2-7, is KAGVTQTPRYLIKTRGQQVTLSCSPISGHRSVSWYQQTPGQGLQFLFEYFSETQRNKGNFPGRFSGRQFSNSRSEMNVSTLELGDSALYLCASSLRQGQYYEQYFGPGTRLTVT.

The table lists this clone with a few counts. The genes are TRBV30 and TRBJ2-5; 13 bases line up with TRBD2. The CDR3 has 15 residues. V was pared by 3 bases and J by 3 bases, with 4 bases of the junction left unmatched. Per the germline V gene, CDR1 is GTSNPN and CDR2 is SVGIG (reference sequence). CDR3 DNA: TGTGCCTGGAGCGAGGGGACTAGCGGGAAAGAGACCCAGTACTTC. Translated, it gives CAWSEGTSGKETQYF.

The sample holds a few counts of this clone. The J gene is TRBJ1-2, the V gene TRBV6-5; 7 nucleotides align to TRBD1. The junction had 7 bases not matched to a gene; V was cut back by 7 bases and J by 5 bases. The germline gives CDR1 MNHEY, CDR2 SVGAGI. The CDR3 has 13 residues. Here the CDR3 DNA reads TGTGCCAGCACTGACGGACAGGTTTATGGCTACACCTTC. Amino acid sequence: CASTDGQVYGYTF.